Each of the 21 T cell receptor beta chains below was sequenced from the same sample in a study of blood T cell repertoires in COVID-19. TCRdb's table, derived via immunoSEQ multiplex PCR, lists solely in-frame clones and lacks some. The sample yields 100,000 or so clones, about 75% seen once. The sequencing input was peripheral blood. Receptors originate from a woman aged 70-85 years with acute or convalescent COVID-19.

The V and J genes are TRBV7-8 and TRBJ1-2; D is possibly TRBD1 (5 bases). Per germline, CDR1 SGHVS and CDR2 FQNEAQ. The CDR3 is 13 residues long. The V gene lost 1 base and the J gene lost 7 bases, with 10 bases spanning the gap. CDR3 residues: CASSLGGASGYTF. The DNA for the CDR3 is TGTGCCAGCAGCTTAGGTGGGGCGAGTGGCTACACCTTC.

The V call is TRBV5-4, the J call TRBJ1-1; possible D gene TRBD1, 5 bases. The CDR3 is 12 amino acids. Trimming pared 1 base from V and 7 bases from J, leaving 8 bases between. Looked up from germline, CDR1 is SGHNT and CDR2 is YYREEE (reference sequence). This CDR3 reads CASSLRQGEAFF. The CDR3 bases are TGTGCCAGCAGCTTGAGGCAGGGTGAAGCTTTCTTT.

The chain has TRBV30 and TRBJ1-5; maybe TRBD1 (6 bases). The CDR3 is made up of 13 amino acids. Trimming pared 2 bases from V and 4 bases from J, leaving 9 bases between. CDR1 GTSNPN and CDR2 SVGIG come from the germline V gene (reference sequence). CDR3 sequence reads: CAWSLDRNQPQHF. In DNA, the CDR3 is TGTGCCTGGAGTTTAGACAGGAATCAGCCCCAGCATTTT.

This clone has only one observation. The chain joins TRBV7-9 to TRBJ1-2, with D possibly TRBD1 on 6 matching bases. The V gene's germline CDR1 is SEHNR and CDR2 FQNEAQ (reference sequence). The CDR3 extends over 15 amino acids. V was clipped by 5 bases and J by 2 bases, with 15 bases between them. The CDR3 protein is CASSRDAGANYGYTF. In DNA, the CDR3 is TGTGCCAGCAGCCGGGACGCAGGGGCAAACTATGGCTACACCTTC.

Regarding this clone: One end of the junction fails to match germline, which may point to a read error. This rearrangement joins TRBV27 to TRBJ2-7; tentatively, D is TRBD1 (6 bases). The CDR3 runs to 14 residues. Germline V gives CDR1 MNHEY, CDR2 SMNVEV (reference sequence). The CDR3 spells CAGSLSAGAGEQYF. The CDR3 DNA is TGTGCCGGCAGTTTATCGGCAGGGGCTGGCGAGCAGTACTTC.

This clone came up many times. Within the sample, other DNA sequences also encode this same CDR3. The genes are TRBV4-1 and TRBJ1-1; 9 bases align to TRBD1. The CDR3 runs to 15 residues. J was trimmed by 0 bases and V by 4 bases; bases with no gene match: 3. Germline V gene lookup returns CDR1 MGHRA and CDR2 YSYEKL. CDR3 DNA: TGCGCCAGCAGCCCCGGGGACAGGGTGAACACTGAAGCTTTCTTT. It codes for CASSPGDRVNTEAFF.

The chain uses TRBV19 and TRBJ1-2, with D tentatively TRBD1 (5 bases). Germline loops: CDR1 LNHDA, CDR2 SQIVND (reference sequence). The V and J ends lost 5 bases and 4 bases respectively, with 8 bases between them. The CDR3 is 12 amino acids. The CDR3 sequence is CASSRRAYGYTF. CDR3 DNA sequence: TGTGCCAGTAGTCGCAGGGCCTATGGCTACACCTTC.

V usage is TRBV30 and J usage is TRBJ2-7, with TRBD2 as a possible D gene (6 bases). CDR1 GTSNPN and CDR2 SVGIG come from the germline V gene (reference sequence). V was cut by 0 bases and J by 3 bases, with 15 bases left in between. The length of the CDR3 is 15 residues. CDR3 sequence (DNA): TGTGCCTGGAGTGTAGGTGGAGGGGATGTCTACGAGCAGTACTTC. Its protein is CAWSVGGGDVYEQYF.

The genes are TRBV27 and TRBJ2-1; 10 bases align to TRBD1. Germline values: CDR1 MNHEY, CDR2 SMNVEV (reference sequence). The V gene end was trimmed by 2 bases and the J gene end by 6 bases; junction bases not matched to a gene: 7. CDR3 length: 16 residues. This CDR3 reads CASSLDAGTGANEQFF. CDR3 DNA: TGTGCCAGCAGTTTAGACGCCGGGACAGGGGCCAATGAGCAGTTCTTC.

The chain joins TRBV19 to TRBJ1-2; TRBD1 might be the D (6 bases). This CDR3 has 14 residues. The V gene's germline CDR1 is LNHDA and CDR2 SQIVND (reference sequence). V lost 4 bases, J lost 4 bases, and 13 bases lay in between. This chain's CDR3 is CASSTLGAPYGYTF. The CDR3 DNA is TGTGCCAGTAGTACCCTGGGGGCCCCCTATGGCTACACCTTC.

The chain couples TRBV6-2 or TRBV6-3 to TRBJ1-1; 9 bases are a match to TRBD1. The CDR3 sequence is 13 residues long. CDR1 and CDR2 from the germline V gene are MNHEY and SVGEGT. V dropped 1 base and J dropped 10; count of bases not matched to a gene: 4. The CDR3 here is CASSYWGQGRAFF. The CDR3 DNA follows: TGTGCCAGCAGTTACTGGGGACAGGGACGAGCTTTCTTT.

CDR3 loop: CASSMNPGVPQHF. The CDR3 bases are TGTGCCAGTAGTATGAATCCCGGGGTCCCCCAGCATTTT. The rearrangement uses TRBV19 and TRBJ1-5; no firm D call. V shed 3 bases and J shed 10 bases, with 13 bases lying between them. The CDR3 contains 13 residues. Germline V lookup: CDR1 LNHDA, CDR2 SQIVND (reference sequence).

The V call is TRBV7-2, the J call TRBJ1-6; D is uncertain. CDR3 length: 16 amino acids. In germline, CDR1 is SGHTA, CDR2 FQGNSA. V gave up 1 base and J gave up 6 bases, with 13 bases separating them. The CDR3 here is CASSLGVRRTNSPLHF. The CDR3 DNA reads TGTGCCAGCAGCTTAGGTGTGCGTAGAACTAATTCACCCCTCCACTTT. Using reference TRBV7-2 and TRBJ1-6 for the parts outside the CDR3, the full variable domain is GAGVSQSPSNKVTEKGKDVELRCDPISGHTALYWYRQSLGQGLEFLIYFQGNSAPDKSGLPSDRFSAERTGGSVSTLTIQRTQQEDSAVYLCASSLGVRRTNSPLHFGNGTRLTVT.

The CDR3 here is CASSLTPQKTSTDTQYF. The CDR3 bases are TGCGCCAGCAGCTTGACCCCACAGAAGACCTCCACAGATACGCAGTATTTT. This chain joins TRBV5-1 and TRBJ2-3, with D unclear. CDR1 and CDR2 from the germline V gene are SGHRS and YFSETQ. V dropped 1 base and J dropped 2 bases, with 17 bases sitting between them. The CDR3 totals 17 residues.

Details on this clone: The same CDR3 also results from other DNA sequences found in this sample. The chain links TRBV29-1 to TRBJ1-1, with TRBD1 identical over 8 bases. The CDR3 is 13 residues long. The germline gives CDR1 SQVTM, CDR2 ANQGSEA. With 2 bases clipped from V and 1 base from J, the junction kept 0 bases outside the gene matches. CDR3 loop: CSVETGGNTEAFF. The CDR3 DNA reads as TGCAGCGTTGAAACAGGGGGGAACACTGAAGCTTTCTTT.

The V gene is TRBV5-1, the J gene TRBJ2-1, with D perhaps matching TRBD2 (6 bases). CDR1 is SGHRS and CDR2 is YFSETQ in the germline V gene. V gave up 6 bases and J gave up 1 base, with 14 bases separating them. The CDR3 runs 15 residues. The DNA for the CDR3 is TGCGCCAGCACCCCCGGGACTGCGTCCTACAATGAGCAGTTCTTC. Translation: CASTPGTASYNEQFF.

The chain combines TRBV7-7 with TRBJ1-1, with 11 bases identical to TRBD1. CDR3 length: 12 residues. The germline V gene encodes CDR1 SSHAT and CDR2 FNYEAQ (reference sequence). The V gene end was trimmed by 11 bases and the J gene end by 5 bases; junction bases not matched to a gene: 4. CDR3 region: CAVGQGETEAFF. CDR3 DNA sequence: TGTGCCGTGGGACAGGGGGAAACTGAAGCTTTCTTT.

The chain is built from TRBV3-1 (or the pseudogene TRBV3-2) and TRBJ1-3, with 8 nucleotides matching TRBD1. CDR3 size: 16 residues. The germline V gene encodes CDR1 LGHDT and CDR2 YNNKEL (reference sequence). V trimming: 4 bases; J trimming: 3 bases; junction bases outside the gene matches: 8. The CDR3 reads CASSRSGTGVGNTIYF. The CDR3 bases are TGTGCCAGCAGCCGTTCGGGGACAGGTGTTGGAAACACCATATATTTT.

The gene calls are TRBV5-1 and TRBJ2-3; D is perhaps TRBD1 (6 bases). This CDR3 spans 14 amino acids. Germline CDR1 is SGHRS and CDR2 is YFSETQ. V lost 2 bases and J lost 4, with 11 bases in between. CDR3: CASSLQGVPDTQYF. The DNA for the CDR3 is TGCGCCAGCAGCTTACAGGGTGTCCCAGATACGCAGTATTTT.

The V gene is TRBV9, the J gene TRBJ2-1; 8 nucleotides agree with TRBD2. The ends lost 3 bases at V and 6 bases at J; junction bases unmatched: 11. Germline values: CDR1 SGDLS, CDR2 YYNGEE. The CDR3 totals 16 residues. The CDR3, as DNA: TGTGCCAGCAGCGAGAGGGGACTAGGAGGGCGCAATGAGCAGTTCTTC. Translated, it gives CASSERGLGGRNEQFF.

This clone was observed a single time. The genes are TRBV7-6 and TRBJ2-1; 7 bases are shared with TRBD2. Germline trimming cut 1 base from V and 1 base from J; bases unmatched to any gene: 7. There are 17 residues in the CDR3. Germline V gene data show CDR1 as SGHVS and CDR2 as FNYEAQ. CDR3 region: CASSLGAGDNSYNEQFF. The CDR3 bases are TGTGCCAGCAGCTTAGGGGCGGGGGATAATTCCTACAATGAGCAGTTCTTC.